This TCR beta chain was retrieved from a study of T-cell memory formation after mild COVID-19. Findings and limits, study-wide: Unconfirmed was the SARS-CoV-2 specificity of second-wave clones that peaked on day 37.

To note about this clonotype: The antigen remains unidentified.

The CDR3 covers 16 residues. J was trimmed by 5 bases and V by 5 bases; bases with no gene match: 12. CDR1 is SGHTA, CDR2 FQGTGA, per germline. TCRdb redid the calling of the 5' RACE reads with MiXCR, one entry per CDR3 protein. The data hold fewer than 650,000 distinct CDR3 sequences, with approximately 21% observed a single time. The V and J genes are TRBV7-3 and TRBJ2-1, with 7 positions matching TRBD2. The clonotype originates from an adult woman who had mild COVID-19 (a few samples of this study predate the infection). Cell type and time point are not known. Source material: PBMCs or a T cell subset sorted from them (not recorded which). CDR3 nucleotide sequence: TGTGCCAGCAGCCTTCCGGGAGGAGGCGAGGACAATGAGCAGTTCTTC. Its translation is CASSLPGGGEDNEQFF.